This T cell receptor beta chain comes out of a study of read filtering for tumor transcriptome and immune sequencing. Study-level background: Per sample, TCR-region reads ranged about 3.5 to 11 million by IR-seq, 85 to 1273 by RNA-seq.

The library was built from about 400 ng RNA with molecular barcoded adaptors for alpha/delta and beta/gamma chains. Each CDR3 protein is one row after TCRdb ran MiXCR on the reads. The data contain fewer than 150,000 distinct CDR3 sequences, approximately 12% of them seen just once; the ten biggest clones take up about 10%. Unmatched junction bases numbered 12, after V lost 4 bases and J lost 9 bases. CDR1 MNHNS and CDR2 SASEGT come from the germline V gene. This CDR3 region has 15 residues. This clonotype was seen repeatedly, ten times or more. This TCR was recovered from a donor aged 40 or over with multiple myeloma. The sample consisted of a population of CD138-negative cells sorted from bone marrow. The gene calls are TRBV6-1 and TRBJ2-1; TRBD2 matches 7 bases. In nucleotides, the CDR3 is TGTGCCAGCAGTGCAGAGTCGCGGGAGCTGGGTGAGCAGTTCTTC. It codes for CASSAESRELGEQFF.